Presented here are 17 T cell receptor beta chains from one specimen sequenced in a study of blood T cell repertoires in COVID-19. Measured with immunoSEQ multiplex PCR; TCRdb has only the in-frame clones, and not every one. Among roughly 180,000 clones listed, about four fifths were seen once. The sequencing sample was made of peripheral blood. These receptors all stem from a woman aged 55-69 years with COVID-19, enrolled during active disease.

The rearrangement links TRBV5-8 to TRBJ2-1, with 9 positions matching TRBD2. Per the germline V gene, CDR1 is SGHTS and CDR2 is YDEGEE. This CDR3 contains 14 residues. With V trimmed by 1 base and J by 6 bases, 2 bases remained unmatched. The CDR3 loop reads CASSLRTSVNEQFF. CDR3 coding DNA: TGTGCCAGCAGCTTGAGGACTAGCGTCAATGAGCAGTTCTTC.

The V gene is TRBV28, the J gene TRBJ2-5; D is possibly TRBD1 (5 bases). Between the trimmed V and J ends, which lost 1 base and 1 base, there was a span of 10 bases. The germline V gene has CDR1 MDHEN and CDR2 SYDVKM. CDR3 length: 15 residues. The chain's CDR3 is CASSLSDRVQETQYF. CDR3 DNA sequence: TGTGCCAGCAGTTTATCCGACAGAGTCCAAGAGACCCAGTACTTC.

This clone turned up a few times. The chain joins TRBV24-1 to TRBJ2-5; perhaps TRBD1 as D (7 bases). V lost 3 bases, J lost 0 bases, and 10 bases lay in between. CDR3 length equals 15 residues. Per germline, CDR1 KGHDR and CDR2 SFDVKD. CDR3 bases: TGTGCCACCAGTGATGCGGGACAGTACCAAGAGACCCAGTACTTC. Translated, it gives CATSDAGQYQETQYF.

The gene calls are TRBV28 and TRBJ1-5; D is possibly TRBD1 (6 bases). Trimming shortened V by 2 bases and J by 2 bases, and 7 bases separated the two germline ends. This CDR3 comprises 14 residues. Germline V gene data show CDR1 as MDHEN and CDR2 as SYDVKM. The CDR3 sequence is CASSLGGGNQPQHF. The CDR3 DNA reads TGTGCCAGCAGTTTAGGGGGCGGCAATCAGCCCCAGCATTTT.

The chain is built from TRBV19 and TRBJ2-7; weak D call: TRBD1 (5 bases). Trimming took 5 bases from V and 2 from J, leaving 13 bases between them. The CDR3 totals 14 residues. CDR1 LNHDA and CDR2 SQIVND come from the germline V gene (reference sequence). CDR3 sequence reads: CASSSQRGPYEQYF. DNA of the CDR3: TGTGCCAGTAGTTCCCAAAGGGGTCCCTACGAGCAGTACTTC.

The gene calls are TRBV5-4 and TRBJ2-4, with D tentatively TRBD1 (5 bases). There are 15 residues in the CDR3. V was shortened by 4 bases and J by 3 bases, with 14 bases between the two germline ends. Germline-derived CDR1 and CDR2 are SGHNT and YYREEE (reference sequence). CDR3 protein: CASSLPQGNKNIQYF. The CDR3 nucleotides are TGTGCCAGCAGCCTACCTCAGGGTAACAAAAACATTCAGTACTTC.

The chain couples TRBV24-1 to TRBJ1-2; 7 bases align to TRBD1. CDR3 length equals 14 residues. Germline V gene sequence: CDR1 KGHDR, CDR2 SFDVKD. J was trimmed by 4 bases and V by 3 bases; bases with no gene match: 4. CDR3 region: CATSDGTEIYGYTF. The DNA for the CDR3 is TGTGCCACCAGTGATGGGACAGAGATCTATGGCTACACCTTC.

The chain recombines TRBV28 with TRBJ2-5; 9 bases are a match to TRBD2. The CDR3 spans 14 residues. Germline lookup yields CDR1 MDHEN and CDR2 SYDVKM. The J segment lost 5 bases and the V segment lost 5 bases, leaving 6 bases of the junction unmatched. CDR3 residues: CASSSSGSTETQYF. The CDR3 DNA sequence: TGTGCCAGCAGTAGTAGCGGGAGTACTGAGACCCAGTACTTC.

This chain links TRBV11-2 with TRBJ2-5, with 9 bases aligning to TRBD2. Per germline, CDR1 SGHAT and CDR2 FQNNGV. This CDR3 comprises 16 residues. Germline trimming cut 5 bases from V and 4 bases from J; bases unmatched to any gene: 11. CDR3 nucleotides: TGTGCCAGCAGCCCCTGGGGCGGGGGGGCCCTAGAGACCCAGTACTTC. It is translated as CASSPWGGGALETQYF.

V is TRBV15 and J is TRBJ1-6; D may be TRBD1 (5 bases). The CDR3 spans 18 residues. The ends were cut back, 0 bases at V and 8 bases at J, with 20 bases in the middle. The germline V gene encodes CDR1 LNHNV and CDR2 YYDKDF (reference sequence). The CDR3 spells CATSRDVGGASYDSPLHF. The CDR3 bases are TGTGCCACCAGCAGAGATGTTGGTGGGGCTTCGTACGATTCACCCCTCCACTTT.

This chain joins TRBV3-1 (or the pseudogene TRBV3-2) and TRBJ2-5; possibly TRBD2 for D (5 bases). V was pared by 8 bases and J by 5 bases, with 12 bases between. The CDR3 is 12 residues long. Germline CDR1 LGHDT, CDR2 YNNKEL (reference sequence). CDR3 residues: CASAGDGETQYF. For the CDR3, the DNA is TGTGCCAGCGCCGGGGATGGGGAGACCCAGTACTTC.

The rearrangement uses TRBV7-9 and TRBJ1-3, with no clear D. V was clipped by 8 bases and J by 0 bases, with 14 bases between them. The germline gives CDR1 SEHNR, CDR2 FQNEAQ (reference sequence). The CDR3 loop spans 15 amino acids. This chain's CDR3 is CASRDSASSGNTIYF. CDR3 bases: TGTGCCAGCCGGGATTCGGCGAGCTCTGGAAACACCATATATTTT.

The chain carries TRBV5-5 and TRBJ1-6; D is perhaps TRBD1 (5 bases). The CDR3 covers 14 residues. The ends were cut back, 0 bases at V and 10 bases at J, with 11 bases in the middle. The germline gives CDR1 SGHKS, CDR2 YYEKEE (reference sequence). The CDR3 spells CASSLDPGRSPLHF. The DNA of the CDR3 is TGTGCCAGCAGCTTGGATCCAGGGCGATCACCCCTCCACTTT.

The gene calls are TRBV2 and TRBJ1-3; 7 nucleotides align to TRBD1. Germline values: CDR1 SNHLY, CDR2 FYNNEI. There are 15 residues in the CDR3. J lost 4 bases, V lost 3 bases, and 6 bases had no gene match. CDR3 residues: CASSEEGQRGNTIYF. The CDR3 DNA sequence: TGTGCCAGCAGTGAGGAGGGACAGCGAGGAAACACCATATATTTT. Drawing the rest from reference TRBV2 and TRBJ1-3, the complete variable domain is EPEVTQTPSHQVTQMGQEVILRCVPISNHLYFYWYRQILGQKVEFLVSFYNNEISEKSEIFDDQFSVERPDGSNFTLKIRSTKLEDSAMYFCASSEEGQRGNTIYFGEGSWLTVV.

J is TRBJ2-2 and V is TRBV19; D is perhaps TRBD1 (5 bases). V lost 5 bases and J lost 1, with 8 bases in between. Per germline, CDR1 LNHDA and CDR2 SQIVND (reference sequence). The CDR3 runs to 14 residues. The CDR3 nucleotides are TGTGCCAGTAGTCTTACAGGGAACACCGGGGAGCTGTTTTTT. This codes for CASSLTGNTGELFF.

The chain combines TRBV5-1 with TRBJ2-2, with TRBD1 matching 7 bases. This CDR3 spans 15 amino acids. V lost 0 bases, J lost 3 bases, and 2 bases stayed unmatched. Germline V lookup: CDR1 SGHRS, CDR2 YFSETQ. The CDR3, as DNA: TGCGCCAGCAGCTTGGATGGGACAGACACCGGGGAGCTGTTTTTT. As protein: CASSLDGTDTGELFF.

This clone was seen ten or more times. V is TRBV18 and J is TRBJ2-7, with TRBD2 matching over 10 bases. The CDR3 is 15 amino acids. The germline gives CDR1 KGHSH, CDR2 LQKENI. After removal of 2 bases from V and 2 bases from J, the junction contained 3 bases not matched to a gene. The CDR3 sequence is CASSPLLAGPYEQYF. The CDR3 nucleotides read TGTGCCAGCTCACCATTACTAGCGGGACCCTACGAGCAGTACTTC.